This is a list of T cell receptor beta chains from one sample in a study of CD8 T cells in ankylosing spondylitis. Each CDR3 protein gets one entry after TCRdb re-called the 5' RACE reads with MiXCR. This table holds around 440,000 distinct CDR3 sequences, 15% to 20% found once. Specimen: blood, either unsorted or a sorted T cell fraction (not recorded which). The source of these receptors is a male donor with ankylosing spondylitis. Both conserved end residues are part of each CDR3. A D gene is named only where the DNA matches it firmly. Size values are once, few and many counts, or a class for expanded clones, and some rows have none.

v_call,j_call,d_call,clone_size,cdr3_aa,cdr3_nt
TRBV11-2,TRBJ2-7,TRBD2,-,CASSVGLAGSYEQYF,TGTGCCAGCAGCGTTGGACTAGCGGGGTCCTACGAGCAGTACTTC
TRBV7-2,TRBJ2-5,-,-,CASSLANREGETQYF,TGTGCCAGCAGCTTAGCGAACAGGGAAGGAGAGACCCAGTACTTC
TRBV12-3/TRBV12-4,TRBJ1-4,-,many,CASSPPGEKLFF,TGTGCCAGCAGCCCACCTGGTGAAAAACTGTTTTTT
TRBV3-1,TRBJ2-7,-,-,CASSPIRQGEQYF,TGTGCCAGCAGCCCGATCCGCCAGGGCGAGCAGTACTTC
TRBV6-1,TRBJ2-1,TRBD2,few,CASIAGGQEQFF,TGTGCCAGCATTGCGGGGGGGCAAGAGCAGTTCTTC
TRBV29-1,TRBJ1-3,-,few,CSVEDQGGAGNTIYF,TGCAGCGTTGAAGATCAAGGGGGGGCCGGAAACACCATATATTTT
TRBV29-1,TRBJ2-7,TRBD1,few,CSVEARQGYEQYF,TGCAGCGTTGAAGCCCGACAGGGGTACGAGCAGTACTTC
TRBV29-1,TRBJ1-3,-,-,CSVEPPNTIYF,TGCAGCGTTGAACCACCAAACACCATATATTTT
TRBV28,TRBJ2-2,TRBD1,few,CASRPDRGLTGELFF,TGTGCCAGCAGGCCGGACAGGGGGCTGACCGGGGAGCTGTTTTTT
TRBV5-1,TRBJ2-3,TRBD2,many,CASTPEGETGTRPPDTQYF,TGCGCCAGCACTCCGGAGGGGGAAACCGGGACTAGGCCTCCGGATACGCAGTATTTT
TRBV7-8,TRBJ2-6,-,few,CASSLFPGSGANVLTF,TGTGCCAGCAGCTTATTTCCGGGTTCTGGGGCCAACGTCCTGACTTTC
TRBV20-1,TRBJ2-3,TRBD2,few,CSARIGLAGFGDTQYF,TGCAGTGCTAGAATAGGTCTAGCGGGATTCGGGGATACGCAGTATTTT